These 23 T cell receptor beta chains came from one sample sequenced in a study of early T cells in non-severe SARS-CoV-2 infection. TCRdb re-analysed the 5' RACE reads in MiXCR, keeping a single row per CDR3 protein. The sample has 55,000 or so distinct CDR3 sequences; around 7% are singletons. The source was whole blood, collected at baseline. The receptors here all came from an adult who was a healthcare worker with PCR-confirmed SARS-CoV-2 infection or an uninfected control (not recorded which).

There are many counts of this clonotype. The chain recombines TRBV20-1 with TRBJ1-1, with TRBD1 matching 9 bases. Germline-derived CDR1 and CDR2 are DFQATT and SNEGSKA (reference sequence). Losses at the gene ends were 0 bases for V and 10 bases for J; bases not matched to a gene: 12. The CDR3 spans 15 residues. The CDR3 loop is CSARDPINRGPGAFF. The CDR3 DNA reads TGCAGTGCTAGAGATCCCATTAACAGGGGGCCAGGAGCTTTCTTT.

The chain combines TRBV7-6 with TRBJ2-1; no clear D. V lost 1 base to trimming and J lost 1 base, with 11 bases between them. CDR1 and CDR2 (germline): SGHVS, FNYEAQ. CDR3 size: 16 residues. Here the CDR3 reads CASSLEYLGSYNEQFF. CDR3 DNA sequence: TGTGCCAGCAGCTTAGAGTATTTGGGTTCCTACAATGAGCAGTTCTTC.

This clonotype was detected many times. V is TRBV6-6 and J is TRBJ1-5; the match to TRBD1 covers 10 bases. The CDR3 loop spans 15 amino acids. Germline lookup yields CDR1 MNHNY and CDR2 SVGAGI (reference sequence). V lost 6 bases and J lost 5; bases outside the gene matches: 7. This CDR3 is CASRDRDRGYQPQHF. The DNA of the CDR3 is TGTGCCAGCAGGGACCGGGACAGGGGCTATCAGCCCCAGCATTTT.

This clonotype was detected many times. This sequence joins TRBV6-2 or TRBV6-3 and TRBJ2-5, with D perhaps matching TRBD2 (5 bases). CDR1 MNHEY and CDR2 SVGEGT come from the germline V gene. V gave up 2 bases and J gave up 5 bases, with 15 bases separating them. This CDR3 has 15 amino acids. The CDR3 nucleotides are TGTGCCAGCAGTTACATAACTAGGAAGTTGGAGACCCAGTACTTC. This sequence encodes CASSYITRKLETQYF.

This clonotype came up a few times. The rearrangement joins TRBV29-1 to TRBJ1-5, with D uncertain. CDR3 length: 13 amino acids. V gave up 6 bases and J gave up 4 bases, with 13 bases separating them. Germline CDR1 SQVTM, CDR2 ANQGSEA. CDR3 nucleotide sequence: TGCAGCGTCAGACACTTCCCGAATCAGCCCCAGCATTTT. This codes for CSVRHFPNQPQHF.

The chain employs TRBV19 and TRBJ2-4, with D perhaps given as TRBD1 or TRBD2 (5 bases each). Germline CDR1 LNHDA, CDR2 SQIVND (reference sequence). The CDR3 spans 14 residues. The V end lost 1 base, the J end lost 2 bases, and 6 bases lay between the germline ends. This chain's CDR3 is CASSIGGTKNIQYF. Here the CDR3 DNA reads TGTGCCAGTAGTATAGGGGGGACCAAAAACATTCAGTACTTC.

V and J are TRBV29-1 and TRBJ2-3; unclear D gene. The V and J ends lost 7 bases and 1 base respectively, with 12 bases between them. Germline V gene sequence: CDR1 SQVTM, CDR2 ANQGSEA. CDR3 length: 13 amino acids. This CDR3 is CSGDRGGTDTQYF. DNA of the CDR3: TGCAGCGGGGATCGTGGAGGCACAGATACGCAGTATTTT.

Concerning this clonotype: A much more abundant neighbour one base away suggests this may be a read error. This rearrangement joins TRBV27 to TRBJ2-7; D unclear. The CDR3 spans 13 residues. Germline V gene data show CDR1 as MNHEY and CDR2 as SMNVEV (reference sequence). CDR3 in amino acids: CASSPTPYYGQYF. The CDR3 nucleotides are TGTGCCAGCAGTCCTACTCCGTACTACGGGCAGTACTTC.

The CDR3 is CASSQETGSGTGELFF. Here the CDR3 DNA reads TGCGCCAGCAGCCAAGAGACAGGGTCTGGCACCGGGGAGCTGTTTTTT. V is TRBV4-3 and J is TRBJ2-2; 7 bases align to TRBD1. The V gene end was trimmed by 0 bases and the J gene end by 4 bases; junction bases not matched to a gene: 5. The CDR3 has 16 residues. Looked up from germline, CDR1 is LGHNA and CDR2 is YSLEER.

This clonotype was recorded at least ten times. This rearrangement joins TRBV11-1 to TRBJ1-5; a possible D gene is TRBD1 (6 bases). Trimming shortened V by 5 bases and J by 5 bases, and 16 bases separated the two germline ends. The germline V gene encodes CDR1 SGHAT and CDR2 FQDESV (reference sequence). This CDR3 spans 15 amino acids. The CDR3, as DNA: TGTGCCAGCAGCCGCCTGAACAGGGTTGATCAGCCCCAGCATTTT. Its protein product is CASSRLNRVDQPQHF. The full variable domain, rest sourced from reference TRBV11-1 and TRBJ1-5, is EAEVAQSPRYKITEKSQAVAFWCDPISGHATLYWYRQILGQGPELLVQFQDESVVDDSQLPKDRFSAERLKGVDSTLKIQPAELGDSAMYLCASSRLNRVDQPQHFGDGTRLSIL.

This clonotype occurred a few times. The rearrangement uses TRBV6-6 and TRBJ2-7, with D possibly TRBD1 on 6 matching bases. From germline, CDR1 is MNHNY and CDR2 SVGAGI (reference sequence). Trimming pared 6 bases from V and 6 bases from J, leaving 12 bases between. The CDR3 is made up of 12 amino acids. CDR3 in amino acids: CASSSTGIEQYF. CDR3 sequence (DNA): TGTGCCAGCAGCTCCACAGGGATCGAGCAGTACTTC.

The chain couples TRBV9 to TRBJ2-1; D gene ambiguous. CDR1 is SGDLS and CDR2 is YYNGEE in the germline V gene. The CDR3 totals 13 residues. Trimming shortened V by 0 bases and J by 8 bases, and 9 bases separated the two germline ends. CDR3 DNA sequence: TGTGCCAGCAGCGTAGGAATTGTGGATGAGCAGTTCTTC. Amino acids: CASSVGIVDEQFF.

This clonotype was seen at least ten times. The CDR3 sequence is CASSLARGQGRTAKNIQYF. CDR3 nucleotides: TGTGCCAGCAGTTTAGCGCGGGGACAGGGGCGAACAGCCAAAAACATTCAGTACTTC. The chain uses TRBV12-3 or TRBV12-4 and TRBJ2-4; 10 nucleotides match TRBD1. The CDR3 covers 19 residues. V lost 0 bases, J lost 0 bases, and 8 bases stayed unmatched.

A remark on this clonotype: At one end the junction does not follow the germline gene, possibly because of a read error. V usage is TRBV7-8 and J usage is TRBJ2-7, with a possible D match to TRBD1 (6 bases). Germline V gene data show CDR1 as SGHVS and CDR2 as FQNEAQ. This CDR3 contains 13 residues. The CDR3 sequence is CASSLGGGGVKSF. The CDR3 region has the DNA TGTGCCAGCAGCTTAGGAGGGGGTGGAGTGAAGTCCTTC.

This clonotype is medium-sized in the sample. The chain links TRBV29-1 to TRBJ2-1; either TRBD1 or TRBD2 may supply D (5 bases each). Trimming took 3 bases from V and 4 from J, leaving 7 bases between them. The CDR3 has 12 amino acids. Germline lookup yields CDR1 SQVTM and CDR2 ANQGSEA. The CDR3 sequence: CSVDGAYNEQFF. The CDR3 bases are TGCAGCGTTGACGGGGCTTACAATGAGCAGTTCTTC.

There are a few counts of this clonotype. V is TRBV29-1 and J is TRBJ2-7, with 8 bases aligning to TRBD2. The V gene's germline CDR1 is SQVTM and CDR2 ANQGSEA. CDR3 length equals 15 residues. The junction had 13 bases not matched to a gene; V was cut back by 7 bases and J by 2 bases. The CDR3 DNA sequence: TGCAGCGCCACCCCCGCGGCGGGAGGAACCTACGAGCAGTACTTC. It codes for CSATPAAGGTYEQYF.

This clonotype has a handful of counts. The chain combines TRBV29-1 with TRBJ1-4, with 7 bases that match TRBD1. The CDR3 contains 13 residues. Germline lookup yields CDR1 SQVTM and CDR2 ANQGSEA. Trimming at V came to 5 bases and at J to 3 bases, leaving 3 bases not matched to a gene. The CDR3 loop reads CSVPGQPNEKLFF. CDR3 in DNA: TGCAGCGTTCCGGGACAGCCTAATGAAAAACTGTTTTTT.

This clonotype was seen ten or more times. The CDR3 reads CASSFFTSGAGGNEQFF. The CDR3 DNA reads as TGTGCCAGCAGCTTTTTTACTAGCGGGGCCGGTGGTAATGAGCAGTTCTTC. The rearrangement links TRBV7-8 to TRBJ2-1; 10 bases line up with TRBD2. The CDR3 has 17 amino acids. V trimming: 3 bases; J trimming: 7 bases; junction bases outside the gene matches: 12. In germline, CDR1 is SGHVS, CDR2 FQNEAQ.

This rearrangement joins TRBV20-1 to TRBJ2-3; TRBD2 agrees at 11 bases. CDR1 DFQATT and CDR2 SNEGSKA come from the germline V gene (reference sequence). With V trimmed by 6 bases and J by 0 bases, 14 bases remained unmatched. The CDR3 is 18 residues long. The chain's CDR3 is CSARRLAGGVLSTDTQYF. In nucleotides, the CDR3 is TGCAGTGCCAGAAGGCTAGCGGGGGGCGTACTTAGCACAGATACGCAGTATTTT.

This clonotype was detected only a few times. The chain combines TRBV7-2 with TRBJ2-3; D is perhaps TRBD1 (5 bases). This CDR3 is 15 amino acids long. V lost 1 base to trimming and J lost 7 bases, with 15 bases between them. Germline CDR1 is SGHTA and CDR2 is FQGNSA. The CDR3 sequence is CASSLGLVGAYTQYF. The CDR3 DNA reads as TGTGCCAGCAGCTTAGGGTTGGTAGGGGCTTATACGCAGTATTTT. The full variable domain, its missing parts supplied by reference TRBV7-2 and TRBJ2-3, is GAGVSQSPSNKVTEKGKDVELRCDPISGHTALYWYRQSLGQGLEFLIYFQGNSAPDKSGLPSDRFSAERTGGSVSTLTIQRTQQEDSAVYLCASSLGLVGAYTQYFGPGTRLTVL.

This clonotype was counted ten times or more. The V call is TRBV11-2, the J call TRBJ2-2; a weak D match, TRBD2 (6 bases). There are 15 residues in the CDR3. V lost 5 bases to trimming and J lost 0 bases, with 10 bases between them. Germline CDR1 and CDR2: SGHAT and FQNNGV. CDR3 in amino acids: CASSLREPNTGELFF. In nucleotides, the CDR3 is TGTGCCAGCAGCCTCCGGGAGCCGAACACCGGGGAGCTGTTTTTT.

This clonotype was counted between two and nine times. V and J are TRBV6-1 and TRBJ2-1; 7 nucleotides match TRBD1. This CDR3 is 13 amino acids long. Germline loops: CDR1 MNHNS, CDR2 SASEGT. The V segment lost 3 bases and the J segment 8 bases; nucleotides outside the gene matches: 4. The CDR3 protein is CASSDGQAHEQFF. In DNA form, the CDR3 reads TGTGCCAGCAGTGACGGACAGGCCCATGAGCAGTTCTTC.

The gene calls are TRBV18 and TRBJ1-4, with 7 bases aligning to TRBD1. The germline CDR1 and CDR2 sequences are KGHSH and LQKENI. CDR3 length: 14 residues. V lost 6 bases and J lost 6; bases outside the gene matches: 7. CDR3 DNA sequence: TGTGCCAGCTCGGCTGACAGGGTGTATGAAAAACTGTTTTTT. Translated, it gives CASSADRVYEKLFF.